The entry below gives a single TCR beta chain sequence along with its context. Its antigen is unknown. Time point: week 23, last vaccination. Vaccinated patients received 300 ug of mutant IDH1 20-mer peptide per dose, with topical imiquimod. Method: immunoSEQ multiplex PCR; TCRdb's copy keeps in-frame clones and lacks some. The sample consists of roughly 30,000 clones, approximately 90% of them appearing once. The data were obtained in a study of a mutant IDH1 vaccine in newly diagnosed glioma. Study-level background: Onset of vaccination occurred 4-6 weeks following radiotherapy alone, or with temozolomide cycles. Patients under treatment included around 60% males and 37.5% females and had a mean age of approximately 44 years. Therapy received beforehand was radiotherapy, temozolomide, or both, with most patients given both. The study, taken as a whole, reports: Variations in leading peripheral T cell clonotypes appeared to have no connection with pseudoprogression.

Germline V gene data show CDR1 as MDHEN and CDR2 as SYDVKM. The CDR3 covers 14 residues. V lost 10 bases and J lost 1, with 16 bases in between. This chain uses TRBV28 with TRBJ1-2, with D hard to call. This receptor was obtained from a man aged 40-49 years with glioma. The sequences come from PBMCs, collected from a glioma patient whose treatment included an IDH1 peptide vaccine. The CDR3 DNA follows: TGTGCCATCGCGAGCTGGGCCGGTAACTATGGCTACACCTTC. This sequence encodes CAIASWAGNYGYTF.